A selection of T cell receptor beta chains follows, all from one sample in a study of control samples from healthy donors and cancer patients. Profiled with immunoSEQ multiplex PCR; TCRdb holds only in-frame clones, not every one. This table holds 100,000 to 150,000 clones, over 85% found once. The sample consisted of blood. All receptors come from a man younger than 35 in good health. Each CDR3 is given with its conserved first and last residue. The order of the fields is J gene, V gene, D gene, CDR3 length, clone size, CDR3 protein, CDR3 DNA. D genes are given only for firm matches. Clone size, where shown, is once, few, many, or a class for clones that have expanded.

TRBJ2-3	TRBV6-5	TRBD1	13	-	CASSYNRGDTQYF	TGTGCCAGCAGTTATAACAGGGGGGATACGCAGTATTTT
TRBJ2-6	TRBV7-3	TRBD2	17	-	CASSLAGGRSGANVLTF	TGTGCCAGCAGCTTAGCGGGGGGCCGCTCTGGGGCCAACGTCCTGACTTTC
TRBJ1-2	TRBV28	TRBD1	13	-	CASSLTGLHGYTF	TGTGCCAGCAGTCTGACAGGGCTCCATGGCTACACCTTC
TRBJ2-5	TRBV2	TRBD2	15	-	CASSQDGGAAGTQYF	TGTGCCAGCAGCCAAGACGGGGGGGCCGCCGGGACCCAGTACTTC
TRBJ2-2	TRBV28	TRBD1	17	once	CASSPGTGATNTGELFF	TGTGCCAGCAGTCCCGGGACAGGGGCTACGAACACCGGGGAGCTGTTTTTT
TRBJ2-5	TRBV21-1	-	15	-	CASSTSEGNRETQYF	TGTGCCAGCAGCACCTCGGAGGGGAACCGGGAGACCCAGTACTTC
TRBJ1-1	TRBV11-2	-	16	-	CASSLRPGRGNTEAFF	TGTGCCAGCAGCCTAAGACCCGGCAGGGGGAACACTGAAGCTTTCTTT
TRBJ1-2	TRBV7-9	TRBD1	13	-	CASSPGGPYGYTF	TGTGCCAGCAGCCCAGGGGGTCCCTATGGCTACACCTTC
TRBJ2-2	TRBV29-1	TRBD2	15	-	CSVGGLAGYTGELFF	TGCAGCGTTGGAGGTCTAGCGGGCTACACCGGGGAGCTGTTTTTT
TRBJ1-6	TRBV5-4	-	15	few	CASSPTDSTAQPLHF	TGTGCCAGCAGCCCAACTGACAGCACTGCCCAACCCCTCCACTTT
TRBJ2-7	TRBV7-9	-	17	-	CASSLTRAGEESYEQYF	TGTGCCAGCAGCCTAACGCGGGCAGGGGAAGAATCCTACGAGCAGTACTTC
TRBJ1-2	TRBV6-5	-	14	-	CASSYSTGAGGYTF	TGTGCCAGCAGTTACTCTACGGGGGCTGGGGGCTACACCTTC
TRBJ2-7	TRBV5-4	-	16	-	CASSSGPKDSSYEQYF	TGTGCCAGCAGCTCCGGTCCCAAGGACAGTTCTTACGAGCAGTACTTC
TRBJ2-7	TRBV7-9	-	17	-	CASSLSRGLLTSYEQYF	TGTGCCAGCAGCTTGTCCAGGGGCCTACTAACCTCCTACGAGCAGTACTTC
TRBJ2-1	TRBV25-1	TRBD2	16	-	CASSEPAGGPHNEQFF	TGTGCCAGCAGTGAACCAGCGGGGGGGCCACACAATGAGCAGTTCTTC
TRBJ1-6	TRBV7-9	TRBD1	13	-	CASSQGANSPLHF	TGTGCCAGCAGCCAGGGGGCGAATTCACCCCTCCACTTT
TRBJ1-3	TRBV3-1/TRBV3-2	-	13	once	CASSHRVGNTIYF	TGTGCCAGCAGCCATCGCGTTGGAAACACCATATATTTT
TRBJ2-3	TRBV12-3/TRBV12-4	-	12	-	CASSLARDTQYF	TGTGCCAGCAGTTTAGCGCGAGATACGCAGTATTTT
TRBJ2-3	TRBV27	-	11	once	CASSLRGEQYF	TGTGCCAGCAGTTTGCGGGGAGAGCAGTATTTT
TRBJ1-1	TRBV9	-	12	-	CASSPAWGEAFF	TGTGCCAGCAGCCCCGCGTGGGGGGAAGCTTTCTTT
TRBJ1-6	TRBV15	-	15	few	CATSRVREVNSPLHF	TGTGCCACCAGCAGAGTAAGGGAGGTTAATTCACCCCTCCACTTT
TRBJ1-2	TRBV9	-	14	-	CASSVYRGWYGYTF	TGTGCCAGCAGCGTATATCGGGGGTGGTATGGCTACACCTTC
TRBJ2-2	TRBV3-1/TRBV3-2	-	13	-	CASSPTRAGELFF	TGTGCCAGCAGCCCCACGAGGGCCGGGGAGCTGTTTTTT
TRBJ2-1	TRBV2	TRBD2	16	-	CASGGVMSSAWHEQFF	TGTGCCAGCGGGGGGGTGATGAGCTCCGCCTGGCATGAGCAGTTCTTC
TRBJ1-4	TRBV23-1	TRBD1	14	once	CASRNRGLGEKLFF	TGCGCCAGCAGGAACAGGGGACTTGGCGAAAAACTGTTTTTT
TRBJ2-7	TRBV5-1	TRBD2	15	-	CASSLSWEGLYEQYF	TGCGCCAGCAGCTTGAGTTGGGAGGGCTTATACGAGCAGTACTTC
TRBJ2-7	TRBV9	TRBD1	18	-	CASSVRPEGQGHSYEQYF	TGTGCCAGCAGCGTCAGACCCGAGGGACAGGGGCACTCCTACGAGCAGTACTTC
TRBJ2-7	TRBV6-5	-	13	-	CASSYRSSYEQYF	TGTGCCAGCAGTTATAGGAGTTCCTACGAGCAGTACTTC
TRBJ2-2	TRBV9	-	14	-	CASSVTTNTGELFF	TGTGCCAGCAGCGTAACTACGAACACCGGGGAGCTGTTTTTT
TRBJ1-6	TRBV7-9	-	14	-	CASSTGTANSPLHF	TGTGCCAGCAGCACCGGGACTGCGAATTCACCCCTCCACTTT
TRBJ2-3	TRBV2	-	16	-	CASSEVIGSSTDTQYF	TGTGCCAGCAGTGAAGTTATAGGGAGTAGCACAGATACGCAGTATTTT
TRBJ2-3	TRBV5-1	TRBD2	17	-	CASSPFLAGGRTDTQYF	TGCGCCAGCAGCCCCTTCCTAGCGGGGGGACGCACAGATACGCAGTATTTT
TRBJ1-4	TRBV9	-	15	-	CASSVVTGPNEKLFF	TGTGCCAGCAGCGTAGTGACAGGACCTAATGAAAAACTGTTTTTT
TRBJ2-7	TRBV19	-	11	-	CASSMGYEQYF	TGTGCCAGTAGTATGGGCTACGAGCAGTACTTC
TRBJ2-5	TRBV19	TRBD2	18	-	CASRSGLAGGLARETQYF	TGTGCCAGTAGGTCTGGACTAGCGGGGGGGTTGGCGCGAGAGACCCAGTACTTC
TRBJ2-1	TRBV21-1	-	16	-	CASMIIRHCGRNEQFF	TGTGCCAGCATGATCATTCGGCATTGCGGGCGGAATGAGCAGTTCTTC
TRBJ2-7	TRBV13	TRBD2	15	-	CASSSGLAGSYEQYF	TGTGCCAGCAGCTCCGGACTAGCGGGGTCCTACGAGCAGTACTTC
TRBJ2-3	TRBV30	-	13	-	CASACGATDTQYF	TGTGCCTCCGCTTGTGGGGCCACAGATACGCAGTATTTT
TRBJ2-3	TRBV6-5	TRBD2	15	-	CASSDRGLGSDTQYF	TGTGCCAGCAGCGACCGGGGACTAGGTTCAGATACGCAGTATTTT
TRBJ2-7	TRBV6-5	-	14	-	CASSRSGSDYEQYF	TGTGCCAGCAGTCGCTCAGGGTCCGATTACGAGCAGTACTTC
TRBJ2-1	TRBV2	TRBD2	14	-	CASSGTSGGNEQFF	TGTGCCAGCAGTGGGACTAGCGGGGGCAATGAGCAGTTCTTC
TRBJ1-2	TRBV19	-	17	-	CASSMLRGRYRPYGYTF	TGTGCCAGTAGTATGCTAAGGGGCAGGTACCGTCCCTATGGCTACACCTTC
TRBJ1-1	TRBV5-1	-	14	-	CASSLGSQGGEAFF	TGCGCCAGCAGCTTGGGGTCTCAAGGCGGTGAAGCTTTCTTT
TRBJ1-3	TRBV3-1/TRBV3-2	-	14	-	CASSPKWGLDTIYF	TGTGCCAGCAGCCCGAAATGGGGATTGGACACCATATATTTT
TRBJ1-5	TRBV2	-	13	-	CASSPMWGEPQHF	TGTGCCAGCAGCCCGATGTGGGGAGAGCCCCAGCATTTT
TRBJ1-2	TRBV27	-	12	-	CASSSDSYGYTF	TGTGCCAGCAGTTCGGACAGTTATGGCTACACCTTC
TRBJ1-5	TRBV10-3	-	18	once	CAISATGGNVNSNQPQHF	TGTGCCATCAGCGCTACGGGGGGGAATGTCAATAGCAATCAGCCCCAGCATTTT
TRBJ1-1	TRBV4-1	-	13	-	CASSQVVGVAAFF	TGCGCCAGCAGCCAAGTCGTAGGGGTGGCAGCTTTCTTT
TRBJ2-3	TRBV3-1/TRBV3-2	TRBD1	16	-	CASSQPTGTGTDTQYF	TGTGCCAGCAGCCAACCGACCGGGACAGGCACAGATACGCAGTATTTT
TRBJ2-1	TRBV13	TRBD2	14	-	CASSTSGAYNEQFF	TGTGCCAGCAGTACTAGCGGGGCATACAATGAGCAGTTCTTC
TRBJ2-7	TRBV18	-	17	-	CASSTWRGSTAGHEQYF	TGTGCCAGCTCTACTTGGCGAGGGTCTACCGCAGGCCACGAGCAGTACTTC
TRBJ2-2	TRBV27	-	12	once	CASTKVGGELFF	TGTGCCAGCACTAAGGTCGGCGGGGAGCTGTTTTTT
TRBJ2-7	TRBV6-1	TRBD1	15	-	CASSDLTGGGYEQYF	TGTGCCAGCAGTGATTTGACAGGGGGCGGGTACGAGCAGTACTTC
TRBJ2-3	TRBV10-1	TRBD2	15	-	CASRVAGGPIDTQYF	TGCGCCAGCAGAGTAGCGGGGGGGCCTATAGATACGCAGTATTTT
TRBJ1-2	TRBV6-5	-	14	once	CASSTRGANYGYTF	TGTGCCAGCAGTACGCGAGGGGCTAACTATGGCTACACCTTC
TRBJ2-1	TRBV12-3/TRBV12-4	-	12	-	CASSSNYNEQFF	TGTGCCAGCAGCTCGAACTACAATGAGCAGTTCTTC
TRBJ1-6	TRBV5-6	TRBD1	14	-	CASSGGQGLSPLHF	TGTGCCAGCAGCGGGGGACAGGGGTTATCACCCCTCCACTTT
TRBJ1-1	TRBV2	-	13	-	CASSGSGNTEAFF	TGTGCCAGCAGTGGTTCAGGTAACACTGAAGCTTTCTTT
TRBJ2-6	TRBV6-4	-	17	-	CASSFNTGFGGANVLTF	TGTGCCAGCAGCTTTAACACAGGGTTTGGTGGGGCCAACGTCCTGACTTTC